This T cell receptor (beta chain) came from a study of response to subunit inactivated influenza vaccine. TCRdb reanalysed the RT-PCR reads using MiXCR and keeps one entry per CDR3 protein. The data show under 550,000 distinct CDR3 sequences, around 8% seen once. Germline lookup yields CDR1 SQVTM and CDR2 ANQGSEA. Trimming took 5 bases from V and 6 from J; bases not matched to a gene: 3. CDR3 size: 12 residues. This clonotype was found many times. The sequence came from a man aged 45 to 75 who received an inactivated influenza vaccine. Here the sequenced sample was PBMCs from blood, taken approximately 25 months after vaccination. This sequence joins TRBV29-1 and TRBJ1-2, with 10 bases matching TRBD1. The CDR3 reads CSVLGQGDGYTF. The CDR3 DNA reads TGCAGCGTTCTCGGACAGGGGGATGGCTACACCTTC.